This T cell receptor (beta chain) was recorded in a study of blood T cell repertoires in COVID-19. Germline V gene lookup returns CDR1 SQVTM and CDR2 ANQGSEA. CDR3 size: 14 residues. V was clipped by 1 base and J by 4 bases, with 13 bases between them. Per the authors' pipeline: Estimation of nucleated cell counts was performed using reference gene primer amplification. Clones were read by immunoSEQ multiplex PCR, and TCRdb kept only the in-frame ones, dropping some. The V and J calls and clone size are taken from that table; D and trimming were inferred from the DNA. The table has 100,000 to 150,000 clones, 70% to 75% seen once.

The sample comprised peripheral blood. The TCR comes from a man of 80 years or more with COVID-19, enrolled during active disease. The chain has TRBV29-1 and TRBJ1-2, with D possibly TRBD1 on 5 matching bases. In DNA form, the CDR3 reads TGCAGCGTTGAAGCCTCAGGGTTCGGCTATGGCTACACCTTC. Its translation is CSVEASGFGYGYTF.